Below, 31 T cell receptor beta chains from the same sample are listed, as sequenced in a study of blood T cell repertoires in COVID-19. The method was immunoSEQ multiplex PCR; TCRdb's version includes in-frame clones alone and lacks a portion of them. The table includes roughly 100,000 clones, about 91% detected once. What was sequenced was peripheral blood. The receptors originated from a human donor in a cohort sampled during active COVID-19.

This clone has more than one count but fewer than ten. The chain joins TRBV4-3 to TRBJ2-1, with a possible D match to TRBD1 (5 bases). V was trimmed by 3 bases and J by 7 bases, leaving 10 bases between them. Germline CDR1 reads LGHNA; CDR2 reads YSLEER. The CDR3 contains 13 residues. The CDR3 DNA sequence: TGCGCCAGCAGCCATAACCAGGGAAATGAGCAGTTCTTC. This codes for CASSHNQGNEQFF.

J is TRBJ1-1 and V is TRBV6-2 or TRBV6-3, with 12 bases lining up with TRBD1. V gave up 6 bases and J gave up 0 bases; unmatched junction bases: 5. This CDR3 is built from 16 residues. Per germline, CDR1 MNHEY and CDR2 SVGEGT. CDR3 sequence reads: CASSGDRGPMNTEAFF. CDR3 DNA sequence: TGTGCCAGCAGCGGGGACAGGGGGCCGATGAACACTGAAGCTTTCTTT.

The chain uses TRBV30 and TRBJ1-2; D remains unclear. Germline V gene sequence: CDR1 GTSNPN, CDR2 SVGIG (reference sequence). Between the trimmed V and J ends, which lost 3 bases and 8 bases, there was a span of 16 bases. This CDR3 comprises 13 residues. The CDR3 here is CAWSPDTPGGYTF. DNA for the CDR3: TGTGCCTGGAGCCCCGACACCCCGGGGGGCTACACCTTC.

The rearrangement uses TRBV29-1 and TRBJ2-7; 7 bases are a match to TRBD1. Germline CDR1 and CDR2: SQVTM and ANQGSEA. The CDR3 spans 16 residues. V was pared by 7 bases and J by 0 bases, with 15 bases of the junction left unmatched. CDR3 in amino acids: CSALIPGQLSSYEQYF. The CDR3 nucleotides read TGCAGCGCACTAATCCCGGGACAGTTGAGCTCCTACGAGCAGTACTTC.

The table lists this clone with a count of one. The J gene is TRBJ2-1, the V gene TRBV7-2; tentatively, D is TRBD1 (6 bases). CDR3 length equals 13 residues. Germline V gives CDR1 SGHTA, CDR2 FQGNSA. Trimming shortened V by 3 bases and J by 8 bases, and 11 bases separated the two germline ends. The CDR3 sequence is CASSFRQAHEQFF. In DNA form, the CDR3 reads TGTGCCAGCAGCTTCCGACAGGCACATGAGCAGTTCTTC.

J is TRBJ1-1 and V is TRBV6-2 or TRBV6-3, with TRBD1 identical over 9 bases. Germline CDR1 is MNHEY and CDR2 is SVGEGT. V trimming: 2 bases; J trimming: 11 bases; junction bases outside the gene matches: 15. This CDR3 comprises 16 residues. The CDR3 coding sequence is TGTGCCAGCAGTTACCCGCCCGACCTGGACAGGGGACGCGCTTTCTTT. Protein sequence: CASSYPPDLDRGRAFF.

The V gene is TRBV7-2, the J gene TRBJ2-2; possible D gene TRBD1, 6 bases. The V and J ends lost 1 base and 4 bases respectively, with 7 bases between them. This CDR3 is built from 14 residues. The V gene's germline CDR1 is SGHTA and CDR2 FQGNSA. This CDR3 reads CASSLEGGTGELFF. The CDR3 DNA reads as TGTGCCAGCAGCTTAGAAGGGGGCACCGGGGAGCTGTTTTTT.

The chain is built from TRBV27 and TRBJ2-7; 7 nucleotides agree with TRBD1. J gave up 5 bases and V 5 bases, and 6 bases lay outside the gene matches. The germline gives CDR1 MNHEY, CDR2 SMNVEV (reference sequence). This CDR3 comprises 13 residues. Here the CDR3 reads CASSPGQANEQYF. The DNA for the CDR3 is TGTGCCAGCAGTCCAGGACAGGCGAACGAGCAGTACTTC.

This clone was seen a single time. This chain joins TRBV19 and TRBJ1-2, with a weak D call TRBD1 (6 bases). The CDR3 consists of 17 residues. Germline CDR1 reads LNHDA; CDR2 reads SQIVND (reference sequence). V lost 7 bases and J 2 bases, leaving 23 bases between the germline ends. As DNA, the CDR3 is TGTGCCAGTACCCCCGGACAACTTCAGGGGACAAACTATGGCTACACCTTC. This gives the protein CASTPGQLQGTNYGYTF.

This clone was seen once. The gene calls are TRBV19 and TRBJ2-5, with TRBD2 matching over 7 bases. V trimming: 2 bases; J trimming: 5 bases; junction bases outside the gene matches: 5. Germline V CDR1 and CDR2: LNHDA, SQIVND (reference sequence). This CDR3 has 14 amino acids. In DNA, the CDR3 is TGTGCCAGTAGTATAACTGGCGGGAGTGAGACCCAGTACTTC. This sequence encodes CASSITGGSETQYF. The full variable domain, rest sourced from reference TRBV19 and TRBJ2-5, is DGGITQSPKYLFRKEGQNVTLSCEQNLNHDAMYWYRQDPGQGLRLIYYSQIVNDFQKGDIAEGYSVSREKKESFPLTVTSAQKNPTAFYLCASSITGGSETQYFGPGTRLLVL.

V gene TRBV7-2 combines with J gene TRBJ2-1; D is perhaps TRBD2 (5 bases). In germline, CDR1 is SGHTA, CDR2 FQGNSA. This CDR3 is 14 amino acids long. Trimming took 1 base from V and 9 from J, leaving 13 bases between them. The CDR3 loop is CASSLVGELGEQFF. The CDR3 DNA reads TGTGCCAGCAGCTTAGTTGGGGAGCTGGGTGAGCAGTTCTTC.

The CDR3 sequence is CASSLGNRGTDTIYF. In DNA, the CDR3 is TGTGCCAGCAGTTTGGGGAACAGGGGGACGGACACCATATATTTT. The V and J genes are TRBV28 and TRBJ1-3; 8 bases match TRBD1. V lost 3 bases and J lost 8; bases outside the gene matches: 9. The CDR3 totals 15 residues. The germline V gene encodes CDR1 MDHEN and CDR2 SYDVKM. The full variable domain, in which reference TRBV28 and TRBJ1-3 provide the parts outside the CDR3, is DVKVTQSSRYLVKRTGEKVFLECVQDMDHENMFWYRQDPGLGLRLIYFSYDVKMKEKGDIPEGYSVSREKKERFSLILESASTNQTSMYLCASSLGNRGTDTIYFGEGSWLTVV.

V and J are TRBV3-1 (or the pseudogene TRBV3-2) and TRBJ1-2; possibly TRBD1 for D (5 bases). The CDR3 has 13 amino acids. V was trimmed by 2 bases and J by 7 bases, leaving 11 bases between them. The germline V gene has CDR1 LGHDT and CDR2 YNNKEL (reference sequence). The CDR3 spells CASSQFGGTGYTF. CDR3 DNA: TGTGCCAGCAGCCAATTTGGGGGGACTGGCTACACCTTC.

This chain joins TRBV6-5 and TRBJ1-1; D possibly corresponds to TRBD1 (5 bases). The CDR3 length is 13 residues. Germline assignment: CDR1 MNHEY and CDR2 SVGAGI. Trimming shortened V by 7 bases and J by 0 bases, and 9 bases separated the two germline ends. The CDR3 loop is CASKRGVNTEAFF. CDR3 sequence (DNA): TGTGCCAGCAAAAGGGGCGTGAACACTGAAGCTTTCTTT.

This rearrangement joins TRBV4-2 to TRBJ2-1, with 7 bases identical to TRBD1. The CDR3 loop spans 14 amino acids. Trimming cost V 1 base and J 9 bases; bases outside gene matches: 6. Germline V gives CDR1 LGHNA, CDR2 YNFKEQ. The CDR3 sequence: CASSQGAGGSEQFF. As DNA, the CDR3 is TGTGCCAGCAGCCAAGGTGCAGGGGGAAGTGAGCAGTTCTTC.

This rearrangement joins TRBV28 to TRBJ2-7; D unresolved. Between the trimmed V and J ends, which lost 3 bases and 0 bases, there was a span of 24 bases. This CDR3 has 19 residues. Germline V gives CDR1 MDHEN, CDR2 SYDVKM. CDR3 sequence (DNA): TGTGCCAGCAGTTTCTCACCGGATGTTTCAGGCGTTACCTCCTACGAGCAGTACTTC. It translates to CASSFSPDVSGVTSYEQYF.

The CDR3 protein is CATGGLLNTEAFF. CDR3 bases: TGTGCCACGGGGGGACTGTTGAACACTGAAGCTTTCTTT. The rearrangement links TRBV15 to TRBJ1-1; TRBD1 is a possible D gene (5 bases). V lost 9 bases to trimming and J lost 0 bases, with 11 bases between them. The germline CDR1 and CDR2 sequences are LNHNV and YYDKDF (reference sequence). The CDR3 contains 13 residues. The variable domain in full, completed from reference TRBV15 and TRBJ1-1, reads DAMVIQNPRYQVTQFGKPVTLSCSQTLNHNVMYWYQQKSSQAPKLLFHYYDKDFNNEADTPDNFQSRRPNTSFCFLDIRSPGLGDTAMYLCATGGLLNTEAFFGQGTRLTVV.

The chain couples TRBV30 to TRBJ2-5; D is undetermined. Per the germline V gene, CDR1 is GTSNPN and CDR2 is SVGIG (reference sequence). V lost 5 bases, J lost 1 base, and 11 bases lay in between. This CDR3 spans 13 amino acids. The CDR3, as DNA: TGTGCCTGGTTCCACAGCTCCCAAGAGACCCAGTACTTC. Translating it yields CAWFHSSQETQYF.

The V gene is TRBV19, the J gene TRBJ2-1; D not resolved. V shed 3 bases and J shed 5 bases, with 8 bases lying between them. The CDR3 loop spans 13 amino acids. Germline CDR1 reads LNHDA; CDR2 reads SQIVND (reference sequence). The DNA for the CDR3 is TGTGCCAGTAGTATTTGGGCGAACAATGAGCAGTTCTTC. Its protein product is CASSIWANNEQFF.

This sequence joins TRBV24-1 and TRBJ2-2; D unresolved. The germline gives CDR1 KGHDR, CDR2 SFDVKD. V lost 3 bases, J lost 4 bases, and 8 bases lay in between. This CDR3 spans 14 amino acids. The CDR3 sequence is CATSDLDFTGELFF. Written as DNA, the CDR3 is TGTGCCACCAGTGATCTAGATTTCACCGGGGAGCTGTTTTTT.

The genes are TRBV7-8 and TRBJ1-5; 7 nucleotides match TRBD1. Per germline, CDR1 SGHVS and CDR2 FQNEAQ. This CDR3 contains 15 residues. V shed 5 bases, J shed 3 bases, and the junction held 7 bases outside the gene matches. As DNA, the CDR3 is TGTGCCAGCAGCCCAGGGGGACCCGTCAATCAGCCCCAGCATTTT. It yields the protein CASSPGGPVNQPQHF.

The chain uses TRBV3-1 (or the pseudogene TRBV3-2) and TRBJ2-5; a weak D match, TRBD2 (7 bases). Germline loops: CDR1 LGHDT, CDR2 YNNKEL (reference sequence). The ends were cut back, 3 bases at V and 5 bases at J, with 19 bases in the middle. This CDR3 has 16 residues. DNA for the CDR3: TGTGCCAGCAGCCAGCCGCTTGGGGGGGGCATTGAGACCCAGTACTTC. Translated, it gives CASSQPLGGGIETQYF.

The rearrangement joins TRBV11-2 to TRBJ1-2; 7 bases are shared with TRBD1. Unmatched junction bases numbered 11, after V lost 4 bases and J lost 6 bases. In germline, CDR1 is SGHAT, CDR2 FQNNGV. The CDR3 has 15 amino acids. The CDR3, as DNA: TGTGCCAGCAGCTGGCTGACAGGGACAGCGGATGGCTACACCTTC. Its translation: CASSWLTGTADGYTF.

The chain carries TRBV5-5 and TRBJ2-1, with 11 bases matching TRBD2. V lost 4 bases to trimming and J lost 4 bases; unmatched junction nucleotides: 7. Germline-derived CDR1 and CDR2 are SGHKS and YYEKEE (reference sequence). The CDR3 covers 16 residues. CDR3 DNA: TGTGCCAGCAGCCCGGCCGGGACTAGCGGTTACAATGAGCAGTTCTTC. Protein: CASSPAGTSGYNEQFF.

This clone came up once. The gene calls are TRBV19 and TRBJ2-7; TRBD1 might be the D (6 bases). This CDR3 is built from 16 residues. V was pared by 11 bases and J by 4 bases, with 27 bases between. Germline V lookup: CDR1 LNHDA, CDR2 SQIVND (reference sequence). As DNA, the CDR3 is TGTGCCTCCTCCTTGGGACATCCCGGAAGTAGTTACGAGCAGTACTTC. It translates to CASSLGHPGSSYEQYF.

This chain connects TRBV4-3 to TRBJ2-3; D is perhaps TRBD2 (5 bases). V was clipped by 2 bases and J by 3 bases, with 9 bases between them. This CDR3 has 14 amino acids. Germline values: CDR1 LGHNA, CDR2 YSLEER. CDR3 protein: CASSQFTRTDTQYF. DNA for the CDR3: TGCGCCAGCAGCCAATTCACTAGAACAGATACGCAGTATTTT.

In this sample, this clone turned up once. This chain links TRBV7-8 with TRBJ2-7; the match to TRBD1 covers 7 bases. This CDR3 contains 14 residues. Germline V gene lookup returns CDR1 SGHVS and CDR2 FQNEAQ. V trimming: 4 bases; J trimming: 2 bases; junction bases outside the gene matches: 5. The CDR3 loop reads CASSSPGQTYEQYF. The CDR3 DNA reads TGTGCCAGCAGCTCGCCGGGACAGACCTACGAGCAGTACTTC.

V gene TRBV13 combines with J gene TRBJ1-1; D is unresolved. V shed 4 bases and J shed 4 bases, with 13 bases lying between them. This CDR3 has 14 residues. Germline loops: CDR1 PRHDT, CDR2 FYEKMQ (reference sequence). CDR3 DNA: TGTGCCAGCAGCTCCCACGGGTTTGGCACTGAAGCTTTCTTT. Protein: CASSSHGFGTEAFF. Based on the CDR3 plus reference TRBV13 and TRBJ1-1, the full variable domain is AAGVIQSPRHLIKEKRETATLKCYPIPRHDTVYWYQQGPGQDPQFLISFYEKMQSDKGSIPDRFSAQQFSDYHSELNMSSLELGDSALYFCASSSHGFGTEAFFGQGTRLTVV.

The CDR3 reads CASSYSSPSNEKLFF. Here the CDR3 DNA reads TGTGCCAGCAGTTACTCCTCACCTAGTAATGAAAAACTGTTTTTT. This sequence joins TRBV6-5 and TRBJ1-4; D unresolved. V lost 0 bases and J 4 bases, leaving 9 bases between the germline ends. The CDR3 has 15 residues. Germline V gene lookup returns CDR1 MNHEY and CDR2 SVGAGI.

The chain recombines TRBV5-1 with TRBJ1-1; D ambiguous. Germline CDR1 reads SGHRS; CDR2 reads YFSETQ. There are 16 residues in the CDR3. V lost 0 bases and J 0 bases, leaving 12 bases between the germline ends. The CDR3 loop reads CASSLEGGYMNTEAFF. The CDR3 DNA is TGCGCCAGCAGCTTGGAAGGAGGATACATGAACACTGAAGCTTTCTTT.

The chain carries TRBV27 and TRBJ1-5; D ambiguous. Germline CDR1 reads MNHEY; CDR2 reads SMNVEV (reference sequence). The CDR3 consists of 14 residues. Trimming took off 3 bases at V and 0 bases at J, with 6 bases between the two ends. As DNA, the CDR3 is TGTGCCAGCAGTTTCCCCTATAGCAATCAGCCCCAGCATTTT. It codes for CASSFPYSNQPQHF.